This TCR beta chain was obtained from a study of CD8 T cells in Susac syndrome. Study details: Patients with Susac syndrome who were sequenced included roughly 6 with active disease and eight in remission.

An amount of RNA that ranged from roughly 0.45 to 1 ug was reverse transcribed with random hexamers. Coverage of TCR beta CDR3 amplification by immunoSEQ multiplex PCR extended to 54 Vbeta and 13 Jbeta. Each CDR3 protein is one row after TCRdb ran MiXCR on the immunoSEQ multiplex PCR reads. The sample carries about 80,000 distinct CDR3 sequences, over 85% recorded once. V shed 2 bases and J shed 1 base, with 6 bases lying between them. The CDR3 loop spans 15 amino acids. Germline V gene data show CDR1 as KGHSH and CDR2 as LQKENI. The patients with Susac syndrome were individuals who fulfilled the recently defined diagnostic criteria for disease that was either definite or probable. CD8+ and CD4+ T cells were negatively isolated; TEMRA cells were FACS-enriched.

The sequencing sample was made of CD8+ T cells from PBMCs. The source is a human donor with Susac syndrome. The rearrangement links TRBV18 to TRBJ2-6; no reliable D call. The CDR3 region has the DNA TGTGCCAGCTCACCATCCAGTTCTGGGGCCAACGTCCTGACTTTC. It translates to CASSPSSSGANVLTF. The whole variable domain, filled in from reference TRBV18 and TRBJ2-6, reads NAGVMQNPRHLVRRRGQEARLRCSPMKGHSHVYWYRQLPEEGLKFMVYLQKENIIDESGMPKERFSAEFPKEGPSILRIQQVVRGDSAAYFCASSPSSSGANVLTFGAGSRLTVL.